This TCR beta chain was observed in a study of T cells in Graves' hyperthyroidism and ophthalmopathy. TCR beta CDR3 sequences were amplified from RNA transcripts. TCR CDR3 regions were first amplified by RT-PCR with HTBI primers. MiXCR, applied by TCRdb to the multiplex PCR reads, yields one record per CDR3 protein. The top ten hold approximately 20% of the sample, which has about 500,000 distinct CDR3 sequences, about a sixth seen once. This clonotype showed up just a few times. This clonotype originated in a woman younger than 30 with Graves' hyperthyroidism. The specimen sequenced was blood.

In DNA, the CDR3 is TGTGCCAGCAGCTTGCAGGACGGCTACAATGAGCAGTTCTTC. This translates into CASSLQDGYNEQFF. The chain employs TRBV7-9 and TRBJ2-1; D is unresolved. Germline lookup yields CDR1 SEHNR and CDR2 FQNEAQ (reference sequence). The CDR3 has 14 amino acids. The V gene lost 3 bases and the J gene lost 3 bases, with 9 bases spanning the gap. The full variable domain, completed using reference TRBV7-9 and TRBJ2-1, is DTGVSQNPRHKITKRGQNVTFRCDPISEHNRLYWYRQTLGQGPEFLTYFQNEAQLEKSRLLSDRFSAERPKGSFSTLEIQRTEQGDSAMYLCASSLQDGYNEQFFGPGTRLTVL.